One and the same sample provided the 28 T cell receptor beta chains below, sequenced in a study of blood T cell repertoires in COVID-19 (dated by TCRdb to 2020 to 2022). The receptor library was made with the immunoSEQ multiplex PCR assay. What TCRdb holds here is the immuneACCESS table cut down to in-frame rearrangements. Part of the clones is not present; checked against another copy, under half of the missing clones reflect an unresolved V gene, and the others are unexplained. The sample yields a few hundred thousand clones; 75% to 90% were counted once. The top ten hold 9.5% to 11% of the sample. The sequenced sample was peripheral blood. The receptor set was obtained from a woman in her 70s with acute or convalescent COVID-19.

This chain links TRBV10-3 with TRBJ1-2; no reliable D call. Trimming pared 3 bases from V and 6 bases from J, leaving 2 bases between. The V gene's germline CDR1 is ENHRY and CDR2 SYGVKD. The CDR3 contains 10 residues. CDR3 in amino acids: CAISDNGYTF. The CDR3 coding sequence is TGTGCCATCAGTGATAATGGCTACACCTTC.

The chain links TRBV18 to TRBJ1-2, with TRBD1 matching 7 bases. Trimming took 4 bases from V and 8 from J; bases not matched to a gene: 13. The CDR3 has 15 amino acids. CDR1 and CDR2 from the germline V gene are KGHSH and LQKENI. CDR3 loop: CASSLGTAVEGGYTF. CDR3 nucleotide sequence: TGTGCCAGCTCACTAGGGACAGCTGTGGAGGGAGGCTACACCTTC.

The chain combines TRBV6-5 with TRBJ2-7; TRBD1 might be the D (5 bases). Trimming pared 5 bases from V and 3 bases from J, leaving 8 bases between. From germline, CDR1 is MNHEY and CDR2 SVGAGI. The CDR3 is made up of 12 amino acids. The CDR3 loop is CASSIRGYEQYF. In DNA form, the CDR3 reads TGTGCCAGCAGTATTAGGGGCTACGAGCAGTACTTC.

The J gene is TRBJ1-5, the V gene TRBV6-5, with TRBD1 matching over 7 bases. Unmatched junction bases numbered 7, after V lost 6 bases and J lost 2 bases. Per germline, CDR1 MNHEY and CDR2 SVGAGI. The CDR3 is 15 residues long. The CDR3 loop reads CASSQTGTGNQPQHF. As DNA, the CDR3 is TGTGCCAGCAGCCAGACAGGGACGGGCAATCAGCCCCAGCATTTT.

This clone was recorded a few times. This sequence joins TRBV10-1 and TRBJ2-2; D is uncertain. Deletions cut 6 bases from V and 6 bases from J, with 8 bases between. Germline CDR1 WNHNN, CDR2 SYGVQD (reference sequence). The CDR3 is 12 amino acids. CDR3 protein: CASSTDPGELFF. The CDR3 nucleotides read TGCGCCAGCAGCACAGACCCCGGGGAGCTGTTTTTT.

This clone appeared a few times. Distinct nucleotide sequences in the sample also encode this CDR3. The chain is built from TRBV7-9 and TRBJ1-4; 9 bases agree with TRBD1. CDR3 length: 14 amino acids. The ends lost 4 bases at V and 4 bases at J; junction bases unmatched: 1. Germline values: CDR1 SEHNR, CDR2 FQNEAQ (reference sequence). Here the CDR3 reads CASSSGQGNEKLFF. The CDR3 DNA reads TGTGCCAGCAGCTCGGGACAGGGTAATGAAAAACTGTTTTTT.

The CDR3 region has the DNA TGTGCCAGCAGCTTAGGCCAGAACCCCACAGATACGCAGTATTTT. Translation: CASSLGQNPTDTQYF. V usage is TRBV11-3 and J usage is TRBJ2-3; no clear D gene. The CDR3 sequence is 15 residues long. Germline CDR1 SGHNT, CDR2 YENEEA. V lost 1 base to trimming and J lost 2 bases, with 10 bases between them.

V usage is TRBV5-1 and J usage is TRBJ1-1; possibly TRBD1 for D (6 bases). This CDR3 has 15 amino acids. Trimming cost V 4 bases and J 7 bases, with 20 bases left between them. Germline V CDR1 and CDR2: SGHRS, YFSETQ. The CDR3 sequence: CASSLQGRGAGEAFF. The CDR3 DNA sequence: TGCGCCAGCAGCCTCCAAGGTCGGGGGGCTGGTGAAGCTTTCTTT.

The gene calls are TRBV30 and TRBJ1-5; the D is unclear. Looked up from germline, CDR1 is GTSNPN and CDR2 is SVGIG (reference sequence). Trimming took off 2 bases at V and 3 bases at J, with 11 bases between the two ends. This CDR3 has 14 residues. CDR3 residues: CAWSHQVINQPQHF. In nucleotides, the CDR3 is TGTGCCTGGAGTCATCAGGTGATCAATCAGCCCCAGCATTTT.

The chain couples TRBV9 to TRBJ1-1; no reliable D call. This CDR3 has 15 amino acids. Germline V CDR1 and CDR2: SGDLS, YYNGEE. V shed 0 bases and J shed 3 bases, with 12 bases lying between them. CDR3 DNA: TGTGCCAGCAGCGTAGCTGGGGAGAGCGACACTGAAGCTTTCTTT. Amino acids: CASSVAGESDTEAFF.

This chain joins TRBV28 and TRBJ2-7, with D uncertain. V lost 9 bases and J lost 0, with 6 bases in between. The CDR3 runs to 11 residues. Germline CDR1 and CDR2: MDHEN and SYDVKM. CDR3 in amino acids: CASKSSYEQYF. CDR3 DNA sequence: TGTGCCAGTAAGAGCTCCTACGAGCAGTACTTC.

CDR3 coding DNA: TGTGCCAGCACCACTCAGGAGGGGGGGTTTGGCTACACCTTC. Its translation is CASTTQEGGFGYTF. This chain joins TRBV7-8 and TRBJ1-2; D perhaps matches TRBD1 (6 bases). From germline, CDR1 is SGHVS and CDR2 FQNEAQ. V dropped 7 bases and J dropped 7 bases, with 19 bases sitting between them. CDR3 size: 14 residues.

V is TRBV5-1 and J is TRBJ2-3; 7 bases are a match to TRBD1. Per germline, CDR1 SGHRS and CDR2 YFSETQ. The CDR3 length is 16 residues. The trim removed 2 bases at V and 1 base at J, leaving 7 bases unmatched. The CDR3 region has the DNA TGCGCCAGCAGCTTAGGGGGCTCGGACGGCACAGATACGCAGTATTTT. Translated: CASSLGGSDGTDTQYF.

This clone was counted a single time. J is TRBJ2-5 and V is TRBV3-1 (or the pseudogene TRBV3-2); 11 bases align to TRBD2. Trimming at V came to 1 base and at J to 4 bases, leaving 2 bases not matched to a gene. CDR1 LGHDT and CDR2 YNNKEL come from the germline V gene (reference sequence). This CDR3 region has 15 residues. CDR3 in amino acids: CASSQGLAGLETQYF. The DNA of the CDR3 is TGTGCCAGCAGCCAAGGACTAGCGGGGTTAGAGACCCAGTACTTC.

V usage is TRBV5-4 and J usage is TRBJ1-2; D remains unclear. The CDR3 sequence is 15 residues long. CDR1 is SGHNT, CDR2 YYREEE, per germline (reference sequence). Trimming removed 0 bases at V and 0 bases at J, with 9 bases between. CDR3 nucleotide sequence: TGTGCCAGCAGCTTGGGGCAGGCCTCTAACTATGGCTACACCTTC. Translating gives CASSLGQASNYGYTF. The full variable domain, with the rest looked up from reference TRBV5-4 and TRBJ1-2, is ETGVTQSPTHLIKTRGQQVTLRCSSQSGHNTVSWYQQALGQGPQFIFQYYREEENGRGNFPPRFSGLQFPNYSSELNVNALELDDSALYLCASSLGQASNYGYTFGSGTRLTVV.

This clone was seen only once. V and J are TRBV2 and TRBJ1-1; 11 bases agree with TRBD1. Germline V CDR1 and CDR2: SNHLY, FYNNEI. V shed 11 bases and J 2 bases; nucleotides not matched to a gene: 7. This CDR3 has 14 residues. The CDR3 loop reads CAGTGGSANTEAFF. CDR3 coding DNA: TGTGCCGGGACAGGGGGGAGTGCTAACACTGAAGCTTTCTTT.

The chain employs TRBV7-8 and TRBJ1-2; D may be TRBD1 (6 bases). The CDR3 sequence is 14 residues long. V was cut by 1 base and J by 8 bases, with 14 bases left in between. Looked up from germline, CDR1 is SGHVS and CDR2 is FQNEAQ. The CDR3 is CASSLDRAGRGYTF. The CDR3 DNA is TGTGCCAGCAGCTTAGACAGGGCTGGGCGAGGCTACACCTTC.

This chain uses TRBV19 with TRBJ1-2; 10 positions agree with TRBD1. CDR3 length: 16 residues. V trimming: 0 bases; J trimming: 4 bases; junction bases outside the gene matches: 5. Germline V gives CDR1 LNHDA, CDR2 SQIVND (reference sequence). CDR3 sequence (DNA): TGTGCCAGTAGTATAGACGGGACAGGGGAACCCTATGGCTACACCTTC. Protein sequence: CASSIDGTGEPYGYTF.

The CDR3 loop is CASSSTVEAFF. Written as DNA, the CDR3 is TGTGCCAGCAGCTCGACAGTTGAAGCTTTCTTT. The gene calls are TRBV5-4 and TRBJ1-1, with D perhaps TRBD1 (5 bases). CDR1 is SGHNT and CDR2 is YYREEE in the germline V gene (reference sequence). The CDR3 covers 11 residues. V lost 3 bases and J lost 7, with 7 bases in between.

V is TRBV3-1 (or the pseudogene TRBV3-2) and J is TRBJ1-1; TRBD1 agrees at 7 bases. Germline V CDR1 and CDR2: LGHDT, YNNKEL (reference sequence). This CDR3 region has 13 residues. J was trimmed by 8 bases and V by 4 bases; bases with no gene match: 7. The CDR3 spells CASSPDGTAEAFF. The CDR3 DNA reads TGTGCCAGCAGCCCCGATGGGACAGCAGAAGCTTTCTTT.

The chain's CDR3 is CASSTTGDLNYGYTF. In nucleotides, the CDR3 is TGCGCCAGCAGCACTACAGGGGACCTTAACTATGGCTACACCTTC. The chain carries TRBV5-1 and TRBJ1-2; 7 bases line up with TRBD1. The germline gives CDR1 SGHRS, CDR2 YFSETQ. The CDR3 has 15 amino acids. Trimming at V came to 4 bases and at J to 1 base, leaving 7 bases not matched to a gene. Using reference TRBV5-1 and TRBJ1-2 for the parts outside the CDR3, the full variable domain is KAGVTQTPRYLIKTRGQQVTLSCSPISGHRSVSWYQQTPGQGLQFLFEYFSETQRNKGNFPGRFSGRQFSNSRSEMNVSTLELGDSALYLCASSTTGDLNYGYTFGSGTRLTVV.

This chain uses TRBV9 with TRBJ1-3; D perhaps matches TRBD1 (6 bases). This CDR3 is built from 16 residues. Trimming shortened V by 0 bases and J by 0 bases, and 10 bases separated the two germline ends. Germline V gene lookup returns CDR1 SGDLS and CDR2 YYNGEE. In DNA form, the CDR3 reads TGTGCCAGCAGCGTAGGAGACAGGTCCTCTGGAAACACCATATATTTT. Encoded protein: CASSVGDRSSGNTIYF.

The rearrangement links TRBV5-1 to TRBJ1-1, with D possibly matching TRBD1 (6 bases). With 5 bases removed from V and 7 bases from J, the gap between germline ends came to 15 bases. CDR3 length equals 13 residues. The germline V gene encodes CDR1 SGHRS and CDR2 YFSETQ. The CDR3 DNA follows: TGCGCCAGCAGGCAGGGACACACCTTTGAAGCTTTCTTT. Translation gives CASRQGHTFEAFF.

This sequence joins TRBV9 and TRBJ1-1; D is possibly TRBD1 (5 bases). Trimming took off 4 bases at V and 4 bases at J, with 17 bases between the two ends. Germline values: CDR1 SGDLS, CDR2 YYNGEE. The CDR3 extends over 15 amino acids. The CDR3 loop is CASSKQVLSGTEAFF. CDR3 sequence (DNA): TGTGCCAGCAGCAAACAGGTTTTATCGGGCACTGAAGCTTTCTTT. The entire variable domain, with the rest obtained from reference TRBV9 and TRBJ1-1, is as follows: DSGVTQTPKHLITATGQRVTLRCSPRSGDLSVYWYQQSLDQGLQFLIQYYNGEERAKGNILERFSAQQFPDLHSELNLSSLELGDSALYFCASSKQVLSGTEAFFGQGTRLTVV.

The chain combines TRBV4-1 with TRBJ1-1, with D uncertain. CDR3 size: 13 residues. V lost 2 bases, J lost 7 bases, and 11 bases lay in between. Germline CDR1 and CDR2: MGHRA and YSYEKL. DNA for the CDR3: TGCGCCAGCAGCCAACGAACGGGTGGTGAAGCTTTCTTT. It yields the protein CASSQRTGGEAFF.

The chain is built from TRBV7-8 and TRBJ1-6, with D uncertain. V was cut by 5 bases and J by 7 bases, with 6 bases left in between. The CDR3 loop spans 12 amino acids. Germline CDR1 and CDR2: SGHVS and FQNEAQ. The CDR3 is CASSLRNSPLHF. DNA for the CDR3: TGTGCCAGCAGCCTCAGGAATTCACCCCTCCACTTT.

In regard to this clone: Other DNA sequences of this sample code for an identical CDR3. The CDR3, as DNA: TGTGCCAGTAGCCCTCGGACAGAGAACACTGAAGCTTTCTTT. Translating it yields CASSPRTENTEAFF. The chain uses TRBV19 and TRBJ1-1; a possible D gene is TRBD1 (6 bases). The CDR3 has 14 amino acids. Trimming shortened V by 6 bases and J by 1 base, and 12 bases separated the two germline ends. Per the germline V gene, CDR1 is LNHDA and CDR2 is SQIVND (reference sequence).

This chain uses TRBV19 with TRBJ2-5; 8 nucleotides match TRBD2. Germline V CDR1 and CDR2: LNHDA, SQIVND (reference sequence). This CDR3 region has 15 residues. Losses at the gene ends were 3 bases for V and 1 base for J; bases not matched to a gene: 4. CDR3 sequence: CASSIQRGSQETQYF. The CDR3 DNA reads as TGTGCCAGTAGTATTCAGCGGGGGAGCCAAGAGACCCAGTACTTC.